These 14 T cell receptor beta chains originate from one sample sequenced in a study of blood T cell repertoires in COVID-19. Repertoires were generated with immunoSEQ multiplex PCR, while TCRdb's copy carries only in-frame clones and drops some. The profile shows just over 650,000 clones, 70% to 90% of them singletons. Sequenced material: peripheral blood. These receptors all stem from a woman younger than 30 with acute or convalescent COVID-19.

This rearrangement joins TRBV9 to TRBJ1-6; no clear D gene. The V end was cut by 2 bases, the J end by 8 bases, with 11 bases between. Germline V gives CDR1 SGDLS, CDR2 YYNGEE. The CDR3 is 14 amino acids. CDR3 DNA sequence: TGTGCCAGCAGCGTGCGATCCAGCGATTCACCCCTCCACTTT. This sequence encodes CASSVRSSDSPLHF.

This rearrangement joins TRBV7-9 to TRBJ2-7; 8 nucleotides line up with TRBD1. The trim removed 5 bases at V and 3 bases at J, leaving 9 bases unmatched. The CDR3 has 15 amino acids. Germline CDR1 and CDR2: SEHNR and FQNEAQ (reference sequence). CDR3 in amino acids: CASSDETGGYYEQYF. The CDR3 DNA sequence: TGTGCCAGCAGCGACGAAACAGGGGGATACTACGAGCAGTACTTC. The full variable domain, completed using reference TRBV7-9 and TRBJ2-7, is DTGVSQNPRHKITKRGQNVTFRCDPISEHNRLYWYRQTLGQGPEFLTYFQNEAQLEKSRLLSDRFSAERPKGSFSTLEIQRTEQGDSAMYLCASSDETGGYYEQYFGPGTRLTVT.

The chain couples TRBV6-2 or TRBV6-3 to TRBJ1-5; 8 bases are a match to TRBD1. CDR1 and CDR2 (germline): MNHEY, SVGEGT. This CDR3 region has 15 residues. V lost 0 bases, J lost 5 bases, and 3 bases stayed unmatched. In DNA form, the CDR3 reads TGTGCCAGCAGTTACTCCCGGGACAGGCATCAGCCCCAGCATTTT. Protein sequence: CASSYSRDRHQPQHF.

The CDR3 region has the DNA TGTGCCAGCACCAAACGGCCACAGGGTTTTCAGCCCCAGCATTTT. Its protein product is CASTKRPQGFQPQHF. The chain joins TRBV5-6 to TRBJ1-5, with D perhaps TRBD1 (6 bases). The germline V gene encodes CDR1 SGHDT and CDR2 YYEEEE. The length of the CDR3 is 15 residues. V gave up 6 bases and J gave up 6 bases, with 19 bases separating them.

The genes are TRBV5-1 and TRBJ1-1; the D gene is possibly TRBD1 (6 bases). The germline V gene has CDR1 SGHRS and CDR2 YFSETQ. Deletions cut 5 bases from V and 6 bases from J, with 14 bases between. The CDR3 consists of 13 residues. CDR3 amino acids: CASSLGARPEAFF. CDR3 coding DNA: TGCGCCAGCAGTCTGGGGGCTAGGCCTGAAGCTTTCTTT.

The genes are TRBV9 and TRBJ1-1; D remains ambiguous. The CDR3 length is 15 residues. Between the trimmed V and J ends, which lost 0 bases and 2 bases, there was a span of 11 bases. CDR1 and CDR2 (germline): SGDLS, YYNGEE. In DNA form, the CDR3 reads TGTGCCAGCAGCGTAGGGAACATAGCTAACACTGAAGCTTTCTTT. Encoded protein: CASSVGNIANTEAFF. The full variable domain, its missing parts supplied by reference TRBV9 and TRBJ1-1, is DSGVTQTPKHLITATGQRVTLRCSPRSGDLSVYWYQQSLDQGLQFLIQYYNGEERAKGNILERFSAQQFPDLHSELNLSSLELGDSALYFCASSVGNIANTEAFFGQGTRLTVV.

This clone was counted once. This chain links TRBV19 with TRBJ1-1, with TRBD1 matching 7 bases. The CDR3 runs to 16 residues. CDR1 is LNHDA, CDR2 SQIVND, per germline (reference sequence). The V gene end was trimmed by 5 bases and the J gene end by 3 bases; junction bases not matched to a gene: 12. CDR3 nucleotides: TGTGCCAGTAGTCGACAGGGAGGAAGGGGGGACACTGAAGCTTTCTTT. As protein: CASSRQGGRGDTEAFF.

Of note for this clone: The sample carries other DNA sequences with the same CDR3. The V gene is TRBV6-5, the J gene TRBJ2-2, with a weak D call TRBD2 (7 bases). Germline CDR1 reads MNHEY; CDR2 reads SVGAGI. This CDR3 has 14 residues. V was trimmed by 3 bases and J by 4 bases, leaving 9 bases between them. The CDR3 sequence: CASSYRGGTGELFF. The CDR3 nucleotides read TGTGCCAGCAGTTATAGGGGGGGCACCGGGGAGCTGTTTTTT.

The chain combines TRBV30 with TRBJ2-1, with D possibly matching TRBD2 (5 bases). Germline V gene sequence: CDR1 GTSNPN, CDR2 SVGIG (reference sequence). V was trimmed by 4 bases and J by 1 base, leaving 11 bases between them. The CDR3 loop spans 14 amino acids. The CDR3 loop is CAWTGLFSYNEQFF. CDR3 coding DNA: TGTGCCTGGACCGGACTGTTTTCCTACAATGAGCAGTTCTTC.

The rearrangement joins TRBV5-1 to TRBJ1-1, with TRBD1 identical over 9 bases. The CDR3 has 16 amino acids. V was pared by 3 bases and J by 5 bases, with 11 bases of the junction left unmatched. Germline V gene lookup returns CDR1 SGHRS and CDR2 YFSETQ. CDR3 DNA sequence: TGCGCCAGCAGCTACAGCCTACAGGGGGCGAGGACTGAAGCTTTCTTT. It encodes CASSYSLQGARTEAFF. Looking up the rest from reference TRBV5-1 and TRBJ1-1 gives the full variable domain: KAGVTQTPRYLIKTRGQQVTLSCSPISGHRSVSWYQQTPGQGLQFLFEYFSETQRNKGNFPGRFSGRQFSNSRSEMNVSTLELGDSALYLCASSYSLQGARTEAFFGQGTRLTVV.

The CDR3 DNA reads TGCGCCAGCAGCTTGGGAGGACTAGCGGGGGACCTCACAGATACGCAGTATTTT. Translated, it gives CASSLGGLAGDLTDTQYF. The chain joins TRBV5-1 to TRBJ2-3, with 13 positions matching TRBD2. CDR3 length: 18 amino acids. V was clipped by 0 bases and J by 2 bases; unmatched bases: 6. In germline, CDR1 is SGHRS, CDR2 YFSETQ.

CDR3: CASSPYSGYGYTF. The CDR3 region has the DNA TGTGCCAGCAGTCCATACTCAGGGTATGGCTACACCTTC. The chain couples TRBV6-4 to TRBJ1-2, with D possibly TRBD1 on 5 matching bases. V was shortened by 5 bases and J by 5 bases, with 12 bases between the two germline ends. Germline V CDR1 and CDR2: MRHNA, SNTAGT. This CDR3 has 13 residues.

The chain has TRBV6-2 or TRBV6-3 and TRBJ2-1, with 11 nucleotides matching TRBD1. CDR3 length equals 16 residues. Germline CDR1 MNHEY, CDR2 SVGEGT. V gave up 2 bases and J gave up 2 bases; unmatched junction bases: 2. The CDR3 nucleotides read TGTGCCAGCAGTTACAGGGACAGGGGGGCCTACAATGAGCAGTTCTTC. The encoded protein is CASSYRDRGAYNEQFF.

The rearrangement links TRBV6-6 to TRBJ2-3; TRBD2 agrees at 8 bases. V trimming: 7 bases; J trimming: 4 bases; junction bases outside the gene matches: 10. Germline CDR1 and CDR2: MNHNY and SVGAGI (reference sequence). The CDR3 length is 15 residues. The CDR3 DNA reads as TGTGCCAGCATGGCCGGGGGGGCCTATTCAGATACGCAGTATTTT. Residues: CASMAGGAYSDTQYF.